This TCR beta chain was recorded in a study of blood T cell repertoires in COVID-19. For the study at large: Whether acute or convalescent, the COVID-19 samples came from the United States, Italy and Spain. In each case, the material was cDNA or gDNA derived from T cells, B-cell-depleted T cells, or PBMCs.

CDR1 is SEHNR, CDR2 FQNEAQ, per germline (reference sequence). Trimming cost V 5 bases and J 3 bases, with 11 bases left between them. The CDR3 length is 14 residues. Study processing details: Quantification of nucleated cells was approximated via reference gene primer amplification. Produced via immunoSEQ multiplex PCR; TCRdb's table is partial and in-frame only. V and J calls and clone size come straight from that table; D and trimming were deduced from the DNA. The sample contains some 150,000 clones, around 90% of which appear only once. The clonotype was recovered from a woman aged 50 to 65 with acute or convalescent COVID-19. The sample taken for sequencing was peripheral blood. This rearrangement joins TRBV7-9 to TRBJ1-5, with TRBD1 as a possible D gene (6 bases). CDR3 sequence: CASSLGQHNQPQHF. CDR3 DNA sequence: TGTGCCAGCAGCCTTGGACAGCACAATCAGCCCCAGCATTTT.